This T cell receptor (beta chain) was profiled in a study of CD8 T cells in Susac syndrome. TCR beta from blood CD8+ and CD4+ T cells was sequenced. In contrast to the negatively isolated CD8+ and CD4+ T cells, TEMRA cells were FACS-enriched. This clonotype came up once. Random hexamers served to reverse transcribe roughly 0.5 to 1 ug RNA. immunoSEQ multiplex PCR amplified TCR beta CDR3 across 54 Vbeta, 13 Jbeta. TCRdb called the immunoSEQ multiplex PCR reads again in MiXCR, with one record for every CDR3 protein. The sample contains about 120,000 distinct CDR3 sequences, around nine tenths of which appear only once. The CDR3 runs 17 residues. The junction had 7 bases not matched to a gene; V was cut back by 0 bases and J by 3 bases. Germline V gene sequence: CDR1 MNHEY, CDR2 SVGEGT.

The receptor was derived from a human donor in good health. J is TRBJ2-7 and V is TRBV6-2 or TRBV6-3, with 11 bases identical to TRBD2. What was sequenced was CD4+ T cells from PBMCs. CDR3: CASSYSLRLAGFYEQYF. CDR3 nucleotides: TGTGCCAGCAGTTACTCGCTCCGACTAGCGGGATTCTACGAGCAGTACTTC.